One TCR beta chain is described in this entry. Clones were read by immunoSEQ multiplex PCR, and TCRdb kept only the in-frame ones, dropping some. This table holds about 190,000 clones, over 80% found once. This record belongs to a study of control samples from healthy donors and cancer patients. Sequenced material: blood. The receptor was derived from a young man in good health.

This chain's CDR3 is CASSLEQGSGEQYF. CDR3 DNA sequence: TGCGCCAGCAGCTTAGAACAAGGGAGCGGCGAGCAGTACTTC. This chain uses TRBV5-1 with TRBJ2-7; perhaps TRBD2 as D (5 bases). The length of the CDR3 is 14 residues. Trimming took 2 bases from V and 6 from J, leaving 15 bases between them. CDR1 and CDR2 (germline): SGHRS, YFSETQ. The complete variable domain, with remaining parts taken from reference TRBV5-1 and TRBJ2-7, reads KAGVTQTPRYLIKTRGQQVTLSCSPISGHRSVSWYQQTPGQGLQFLFEYFSETQRNKGNFPGRFSGRQFSNSRSEMNVSTLELGDSALYLCASSLEQGSGEQYFGPGTRLTVT.